This entry lists 24 T cell receptor beta chains sequenced from one sample in a study of T cell changes during pregnancy in multiple sclerosis. Using immunoSEQ multiplex PCR, the repertoire was profiled, and TCRdb retains in-frame clones only, with some absent. The sample shows fewer than 85,000 clones, 89% of them seen only once. The sequenced sample was peripheral blood, obtained before pregnancy. The receptors come from a female donor with multiple sclerosis, enrolled in a pregnancy study.

For this clone: This likely traces to a read error, being one base from a far larger clone. The rearrangement links TRBV7-2 to TRBJ1-2; a weak D match, TRBD1 (6 bases). Germline V gives CDR1 SGHTA, CDR2 FQGNSA. The V end lost 5 bases, the J end lost 2 bases, and 9 bases lay between the germline ends. CDR3 length: 13 residues. CDR3 sequence (DNA): TGTGCCAGCAGCCAAGGACAGAACTATGGCTACACCTTC. This gives the protein CASSQGQNYGYTF.

The rearrangement uses TRBV18 and TRBJ2-2; perhaps TRBD2 as D (6 bases). Germline lookup yields CDR1 KGHSH and CDR2 LQKENI. This CDR3 is built from 14 residues. V shed 1 base and J shed 3 bases, with 6 bases lying between them. The CDR3 protein is CASSPRGDTGELFF. The CDR3 DNA reads TGTGCCAGCTCACCACGGGGGGACACCGGGGAGCTGTTTTTT.

V usage is TRBV5-1 and J usage is TRBJ2-7, with 9 nucleotides matching TRBD1. Looked up from germline, CDR1 is SGHRS and CDR2 is YFSETQ. Germline trimming cut 4 bases from V and 5 bases from J; bases unmatched to any gene: 10. There are 15 residues in the CDR3. Written as DNA, the CDR3 is TGCGCCAGCAGCCCGGGCGGGACAGGGTCTCACGAGCAGTACTTC. Translation gives CASSPGGTGSHEQYF.

This clone has a single count. The rearrangement links TRBV2 to TRBJ2-7; 7 nucleotides agree with TRBD1. This CDR3 spans 14 amino acids. The ends lost 8 bases at V and 0 bases at J; junction bases unmatched: 7. Germline V gene lookup returns CDR1 SNHLY and CDR2 FYNNEI. In DNA form, the CDR3 reads TGTGCCAGCGAGGGCTGGGACAGCTCCTACGAGCAGTACTTC. As protein: CASEGWDSSYEQYF.

The chain combines TRBV2 with TRBJ1-2, with D tentatively TRBD1 (6 bases). V was pared by 6 bases and J by 3 bases, with 11 bases between. The germline gives CDR1 SNHLY, CDR2 FYNNEI. CDR3 length: 13 residues. The CDR3 spells CASRVDRYYGYTF. The CDR3 DNA is TGTGCCAGCAGAGTCGACAGGTACTATGGCTACACCTTC.

The chain carries TRBV13 and TRBJ2-3, with D possibly matching TRBD2 (6 bases). The germline CDR1 and CDR2 sequences are PRHDT and FYEKMQ (reference sequence). Trimming removed 5 bases from V and 1 base from J, with 10 bases in between. The CDR3 extends over 14 amino acids. The CDR3 DNA reads as TGTGCCAGCAGCCCCGGGACTCGCACAGATACGCAGTATTTT. Translation gives CASSPGTRTDTQYF.

The V call is TRBV29-1, the J call TRBJ2-7; 8 nucleotides match TRBD2. The V segment lost 5 bases and the J segment 0 bases; nucleotides outside the gene matches: 3. The V gene's germline CDR1 is SQVTM and CDR2 ANQGSEA. This CDR3 region has 13 residues. The CDR3 nucleotides read TGCAGCGTTTCCCGGGGGGGCTCCTACGAGCAGTACTTC. Translation: CSVSRGGSYEQYF.

The CDR3 protein is CASSQWDSLSGDTEAFF. The CDR3 nucleotides read TGCGCCAGCAGCCAATGGGACTCACTAAGTGGGGACACTGAAGCTTTCTTT. V gene TRBV4-3 combines with J gene TRBJ1-1; possible D gene TRBD1, 5 bases. The V gene lost 2 bases and the J gene lost 3 bases, with 19 bases spanning the gap. CDR3 size: 17 residues. CDR1 is LGHNA, CDR2 YSLEER, per germline.

The chain employs TRBV5-1 and TRBJ2-7, with 9 bases fitting TRBD2. CDR3 size: 15 residues. In germline, CDR1 is SGHRS, CDR2 YFSETQ. The V segment lost 0 bases and the J segment 3 bases; nucleotides outside the gene matches: 4. The CDR3 DNA is TGCGCCAGCAGCTTGGGGCTAGCGGGGTACTACGAGCAGTACTTC. Residues: CASSLGLAGYYEQYF.

V usage is TRBV12-5 and J usage is TRBJ2-5; 12 positions match TRBD2. CDR3 length: 17 residues. Trimming at V came to 7 bases and at J to 1 base, leaving 10 bases not matched to a gene. CDR1 LGHNT and CDR2 FRNRAP come from the germline V gene. The CDR3 loop is CASALGLAGLLQETQYF. CDR3 in DNA: TGTGCTAGTGCCCTCGGACTAGCGGGACTTCTCCAAGAGACCCAGTACTTC.

The chain joins TRBV10-2 to TRBJ2-1; 9 nucleotides align to TRBD2. The ends lost 1 base at V and 9 bases at J; junction bases unmatched: 7. There are 15 residues in the CDR3. Germline CDR1 WSHSY, CDR2 SAAADI. CDR3: CASSEWAGGPGEQFF. CDR3 coding DNA: TGCGCCAGCAGTGAGTGGGCGGGGGGGCCTGGTGAGCAGTTCTTC.

V usage is TRBV30 and J usage is TRBJ2-3; 11 bases map to TRBD2. The CDR3 consists of 15 residues. V lost 2 bases to trimming and J lost 1 base; unmatched junction nucleotides: 2. Germline V CDR1 and CDR2: GTSNPN, SVGIG (reference sequence). The CDR3 sequence: CAWSQTSGGTDTQYF. DNA for the CDR3: TGTGCCTGGAGTCAGACTAGCGGGGGCACAGATACGCAGTATTTT. The full variable domain, rest sourced from reference TRBV30 and TRBJ2-3, is SQTIHQWPATLVQPVGSPLSLECTVEGTSNPNLYWYRQAAGRGLQLLFYSVGIGQISSEVPQNLSASRPQDRQFILSSKKLLLSDSGFYLCAWSQTSGGTDTQYFGPGTRLTVL.

The genes are TRBV11-3 and TRBJ2-1, with a tentative D call TRBD1 (6 bases). V was clipped by 4 bases and J by 7 bases, with 11 bases between them. The CDR3 has 13 amino acids. The V gene's germline CDR1 is SGHNT and CDR2 YENEEA. CDR3 amino acids: CASSSYRANEQFF. The CDR3 DNA follows: TGTGCCAGCAGCTCCTACAGGGCAAATGAGCAGTTCTTC.

The gene calls are TRBV15 and TRBJ1-5; possible D gene TRBD1, 5 bases. CDR3 length: 14 residues. Germline CDR1 and CDR2: LNHNV and YYDKDF (reference sequence). Trimming took 4 bases from V and 0 from J, leaving 7 bases between them. DNA of the CDR3: TGTGCCACCAGCACAGGGAATAGCAATCAGCCCCAGCATTTT. Residues: CATSTGNSNQPQHF.

This clone was seen only once. V gene TRBV2 combines with J gene TRBJ1-1; 7 bases map to TRBD1. The CDR3 has 14 amino acids. J was trimmed by 1 base and V by 5 bases; bases with no gene match: 4. Germline V gives CDR1 SNHLY, CDR2 FYNNEI. The CDR3 region is CASSYRGTNTEAFF. The CDR3 DNA sequence: TGTGCCAGCAGTTACAGGGGAACGAACACTGAAGCTTTCTTT.

V is TRBV5-1 and J is TRBJ2-5, with D tentatively TRBD1 (5 bases). Trimming removed 1 base at V and 5 bases at J, with 9 bases between. Germline-derived CDR1 and CDR2 are SGHRS and YFSETQ. This CDR3 has 13 amino acids. CDR3 coding DNA: TGCGCCAGCAGCTTGCAGGGCGCGGAGACCCAGTACTTC. It codes for CASSLQGAETQYF.

This rearrangement joins TRBV18 to TRBJ2-3; D is unresolved. V dropped 2 bases and J dropped 3 bases, with 15 bases sitting between them. Germline V gives CDR1 KGHSH, CDR2 LQKENI. This CDR3 spans 16 amino acids. The CDR3 DNA reads as TGTGCCAGCTCACCAACCGCTAGGCCAAGGACAGATACGCAGTATTTT. Translation gives CASSPTARPRTDTQYF.

This clone has just one count. The rearrangement joins TRBV15 to TRBJ1-4, with a possible D match to TRBD1 (6 bases). The CDR3 covers 13 residues. Germline V gene sequence: CDR1 LNHNV, CDR2 YYDKDF (reference sequence). V was clipped by 8 bases and J by 8 bases, with 15 bases between them. Written as DNA, the CDR3 is TGTGCCACCTCCGTACAGGGAAAGGAAAAACTGTTTTTT. It is translated as CATSVQGKEKLFF.

This clone has a single count. The rearrangement uses TRBV19 and TRBJ1-2, with D possibly being TRBD1 (6 bases). With 3 bases removed from V and 4 bases from J, the gap between germline ends came to 9 bases. Germline CDR1 LNHDA, CDR2 SQIVND (reference sequence). The CDR3 sequence is 13 residues long. CDR3 in amino acids: CASSIGQRYGYTF. CDR3 nucleotide sequence: TGTGCCAGTAGTATTGGACAGCGCTATGGCTACACCTTC. Full variable domain (rest looked up from reference TRBV19 and TRBJ1-2): DGGITQSPKYLFRKEGQNVTLSCEQNLNHDAMYWYRQDPGQGLRLIYYSQIVNDFQKGDIAEGYSVSREKKESFPLTVTSAQKNPTAFYLCASSIGQRYGYTFGSGTRLTVV.

The chain links TRBV7-8 to TRBJ1-3; TRBD1 is a possible D gene (5 bases). The CDR3 runs to 17 residues. With 2 bases removed from V and 3 bases from J, the gap between germline ends came to 17 bases. CDR1 SGHVS and CDR2 FQNEAQ come from the germline V gene. CDR3 region: CASSLRGLTGLGNTIYF. DNA of the CDR3: TGTGCCAGCAGCTTAAGGGGACTTACTGGGCTTGGAAACACCATATATTTT.

This clone has only one observation. The rearrangement joins TRBV15 to TRBJ2-5; 7 bases line up with TRBD1. The V gene's germline CDR1 is LNHNV and CDR2 YYDKDF (reference sequence). Trimming at V came to 1 base and at J to 4 bases, leaving 6 bases not matched to a gene. This CDR3 comprises 15 residues. The CDR3 loop is CATSRGDSNVETQYF. CDR3 sequence (DNA): TGTGCCACCAGCAGAGGGGACAGTAACGTAGAGACCCAGTACTTC.

V is TRBV28 and J is TRBJ2-3; D might be TRBD2 (5 bases). V lost 3 bases and J lost 0, with 7 bases in between. From germline, CDR1 is MDHEN and CDR2 SYDVKM. CDR3 length equals 14 residues. The CDR3: CASSFTGSTDTQYF. The CDR3 DNA sequence: TGTGCCAGCAGTTTTACGGGGAGCACAGATACGCAGTATTTT.

The rearrangement joins TRBV6-1 to TRBJ2-5; D uncertain. CDR1 is MNHNS, CDR2 SASEGT, per germline. The CDR3 totals 13 residues. Trimming cost V 4 bases and J 5 bases, with 11 bases left between them. The CDR3 is CASSAAYGETQYF. Written as DNA, the CDR3 is TGTGCCAGCAGTGCGGCGTACGGGGAGACCCAGTACTTC.

V gene TRBV7-2 combines with J gene TRBJ2-1, with 8 nucleotides matching TRBD1. V lost 5 bases to trimming and J lost 9 bases; unmatched junction nucleotides: 9. CDR1 is SGHTA and CDR2 is FQGNSA in the germline V gene. The CDR3 spans 14 residues. The CDR3 region is CASSGRTGFTEQFF. In DNA, the CDR3 is TGTGCCAGCAGCGGGCGGACAGGGTTTACTGAGCAGTTCTTC. Together with reference TRBV7-2 and TRBJ2-1, the CDR3 gives the full variable domain: GAGVSQSPSNKVTEKGKDVELRCDPISGHTALYWYRQSLGQGLEFLIYFQGNSAPDKSGLPSDRFSAERTGGSVSTLTIQRTQQEDSAVYLCASSGRTGFTEQFFGPGTRLTVL.